This T cell receptor beta chain was sequenced during a study of CD8+ T cells in alopecia areata. Sequencing relied on a cDNA template that was reverse transcribed from extracted RNA. Measured with immunoSEQ multiplex PCR; TCRdb has only the in-frame clones, and not every one. The sample holds about 200,000 clones, just over 55% seen once. V shed 4 bases and J shed 3 bases, with 13 bases lying between them. The CDR3 covers 13 residues. Germline CDR1 reads SQVTM; CDR2 reads ANQGSEA. This clone showed up just a few times. Sequencing input: CD8+ T cells sorted from blood. The genes are TRBV29-1 and TRBJ2-7; D remains unclear. The receptor was derived from a human donor in good health. For the CDR3, the DNA is TGCAGCGTTGGATTCGGCCTAGACTACGAGCAGTACTTC. Translating it yields CSVGFGLDYEQYF.